This TCR beta chain was recorded in a study of T-cell reconstitution after alpha-beta-depleted transplantation in children. General study findings and limits: Expanded clones from the graft, numbering several hundred, reportedly supplied alpha-beta T cells about two months after transplant. One year after transplant, T-cell counts and diversity came mostly from newly produced T cells. Surviving recipient T cells and thymic progenitors produced the high day-60 TCRbeta diversity seen in some patients.

Researchers prepared the TCRbeta library using unique molecular identifiers, the study reports. MiXCR, run by TCRdb on the PCR reads, gives a single entry per CDR3 protein. The sample consists of 700,000 or so distinct CDR3 sequences, 13% of them appearing once. Worth noting for this clonotype: Its antigen is unknown.

CDR1 is MNHNS and CDR2 is SASEGT in the germline V gene. After removal of 6 bases from V and 4 bases from J, the junction contained 13 bases not matched to a gene. The CDR3 totals 16 residues. Material: PBMCs, obtained before TCRalphabeta/CD19-depleted stem cell transplant. The TCR sequence derives from a girl under 10 years old with congenital amegakaryocytic thrombocytopenia, due to receive a stem cell transplant. The V and J genes are TRBV6-1 and TRBJ2-7; 9 nucleotides line up with TRBD1. The CDR3 DNA reads as TGTGCCAGCAGACTAGAGACCGGGACAGGGATTTACGAGCAGTACTTC. Encoded protein: CASRLETGTGIYEQYF.